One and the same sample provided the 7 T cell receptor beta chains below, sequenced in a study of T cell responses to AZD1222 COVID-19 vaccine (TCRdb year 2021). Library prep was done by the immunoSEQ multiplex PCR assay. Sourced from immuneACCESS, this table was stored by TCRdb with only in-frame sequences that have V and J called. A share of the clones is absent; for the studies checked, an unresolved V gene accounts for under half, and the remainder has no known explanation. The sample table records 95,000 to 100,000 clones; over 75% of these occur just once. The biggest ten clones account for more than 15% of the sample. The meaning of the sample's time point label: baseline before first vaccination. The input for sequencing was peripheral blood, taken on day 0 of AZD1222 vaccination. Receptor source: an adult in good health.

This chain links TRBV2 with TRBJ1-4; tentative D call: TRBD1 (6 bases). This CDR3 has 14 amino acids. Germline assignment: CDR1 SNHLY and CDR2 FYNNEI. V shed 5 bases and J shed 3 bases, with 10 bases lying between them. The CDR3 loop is CASSLQGANEKLFF. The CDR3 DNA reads TGTGCCAGCAGTCTACAGGGAGCTAATGAAAAACTGTTTTTT.

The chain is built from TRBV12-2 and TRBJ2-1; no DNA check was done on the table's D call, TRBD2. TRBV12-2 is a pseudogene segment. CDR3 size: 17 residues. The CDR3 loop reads CASRYHLGAGVPYEQFF. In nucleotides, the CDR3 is TGTGCAAGTCGCTATCACCTCGGGGCGGGAGTACCTTATGAGCAGTTCTTC.

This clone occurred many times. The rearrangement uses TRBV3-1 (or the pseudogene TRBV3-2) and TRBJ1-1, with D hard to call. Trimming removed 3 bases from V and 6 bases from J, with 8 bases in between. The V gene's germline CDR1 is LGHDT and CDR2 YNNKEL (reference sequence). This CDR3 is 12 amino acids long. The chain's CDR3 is CASSHGESEAFF. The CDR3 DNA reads TGTGCCAGCAGCCACGGGGAATCTGAAGCTTTCTTT.

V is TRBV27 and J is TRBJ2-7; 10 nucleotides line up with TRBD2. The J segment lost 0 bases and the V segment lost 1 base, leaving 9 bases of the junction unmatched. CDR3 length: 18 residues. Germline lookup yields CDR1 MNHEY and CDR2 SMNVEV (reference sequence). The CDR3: CASSLFSPSGRVSYEQYF. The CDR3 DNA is TGTGCCAGCAGTTTATTCTCCCCTAGCGGGAGAGTCTCCTACGAGCAGTACTTC.

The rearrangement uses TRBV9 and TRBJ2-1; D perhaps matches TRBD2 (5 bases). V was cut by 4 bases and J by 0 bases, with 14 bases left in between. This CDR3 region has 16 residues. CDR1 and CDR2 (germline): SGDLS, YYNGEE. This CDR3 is CASSSKGSFSYNEQFF. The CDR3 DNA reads TGTGCCAGCAGCTCCAAAGGGAGTTTCTCCTACAATGAGCAGTTCTTC.

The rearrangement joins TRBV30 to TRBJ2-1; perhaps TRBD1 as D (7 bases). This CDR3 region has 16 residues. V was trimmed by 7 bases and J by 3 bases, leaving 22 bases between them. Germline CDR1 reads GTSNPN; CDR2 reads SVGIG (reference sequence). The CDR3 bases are TGTGCCTCCAACATGGAGGGGGCCCCCCTCTACAATGAGCAGTTCTTC. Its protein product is CASNMEGAPLYNEQFF.

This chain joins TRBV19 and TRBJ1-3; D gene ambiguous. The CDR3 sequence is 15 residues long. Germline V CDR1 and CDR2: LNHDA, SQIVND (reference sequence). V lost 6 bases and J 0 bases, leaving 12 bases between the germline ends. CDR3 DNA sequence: TGTGCCAGTAGGGAAGCTGTGAACTCTGGAAACACCATATATTTT. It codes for CASREAVNSGNTIYF.